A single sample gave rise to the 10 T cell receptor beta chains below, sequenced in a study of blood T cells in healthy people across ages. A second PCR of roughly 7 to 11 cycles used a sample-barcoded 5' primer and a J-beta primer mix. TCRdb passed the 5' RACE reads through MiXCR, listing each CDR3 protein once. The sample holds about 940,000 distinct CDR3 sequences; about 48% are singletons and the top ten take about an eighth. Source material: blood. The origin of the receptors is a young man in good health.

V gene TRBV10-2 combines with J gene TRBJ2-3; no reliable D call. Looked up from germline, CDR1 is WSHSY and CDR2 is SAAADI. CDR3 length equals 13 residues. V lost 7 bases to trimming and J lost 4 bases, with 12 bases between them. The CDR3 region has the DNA TGCGCCAGCACGCGCCAGTCGGCAGATACGCAGTATTTT. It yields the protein CASTRQSADTQYF.

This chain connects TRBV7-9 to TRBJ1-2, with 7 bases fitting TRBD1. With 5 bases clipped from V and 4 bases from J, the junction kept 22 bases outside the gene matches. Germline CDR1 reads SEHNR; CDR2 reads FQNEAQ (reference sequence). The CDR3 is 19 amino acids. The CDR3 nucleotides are TGTGCCAGCAGCCCAACCCTTGACTGGAGCAGGGGGAACCTCTATGGCTACACCTTC. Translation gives CASSPTLDWSRGNLYGYTF.

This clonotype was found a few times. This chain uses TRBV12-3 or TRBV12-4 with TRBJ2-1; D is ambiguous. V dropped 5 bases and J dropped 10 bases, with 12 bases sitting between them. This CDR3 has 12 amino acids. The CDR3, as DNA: TGTGCCAGCAGTACAAATAGCAGGGAGCAGTTCTTC. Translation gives CASSTNSREQFF.

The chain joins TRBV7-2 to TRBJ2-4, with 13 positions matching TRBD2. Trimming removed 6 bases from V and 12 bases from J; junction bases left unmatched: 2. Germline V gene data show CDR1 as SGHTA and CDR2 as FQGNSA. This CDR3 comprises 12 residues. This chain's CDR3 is CASSGLAGDQYF. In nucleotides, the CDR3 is TGTGCCAGCAGTGGACTAGCGGGGGATCAGTACTTC.

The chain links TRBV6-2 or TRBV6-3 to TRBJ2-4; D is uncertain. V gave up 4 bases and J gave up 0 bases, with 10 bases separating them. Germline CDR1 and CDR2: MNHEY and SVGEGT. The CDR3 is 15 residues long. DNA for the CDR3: TGTGCCAGCAGTTCTTGGAGCTTAGCCAAAAACATTCAGTACTTC. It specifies CASSSWSLAKNIQYF.

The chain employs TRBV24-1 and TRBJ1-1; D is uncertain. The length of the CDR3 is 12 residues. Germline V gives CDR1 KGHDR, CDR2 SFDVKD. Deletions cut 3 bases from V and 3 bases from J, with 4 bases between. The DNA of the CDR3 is TGTGCCACCAGTGATGTGGACACTGAAGCTTTCTTT. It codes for CATSDVDTEAFF.

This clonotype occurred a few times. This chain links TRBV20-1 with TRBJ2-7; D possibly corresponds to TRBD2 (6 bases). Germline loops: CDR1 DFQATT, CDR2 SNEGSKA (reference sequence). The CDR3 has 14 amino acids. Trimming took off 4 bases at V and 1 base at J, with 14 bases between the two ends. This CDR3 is CSATRAGRSYEQYF. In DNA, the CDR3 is TGCAGTGCTACCCGGGCAGGGAGGTCCTACGAGCAGTACTTC.

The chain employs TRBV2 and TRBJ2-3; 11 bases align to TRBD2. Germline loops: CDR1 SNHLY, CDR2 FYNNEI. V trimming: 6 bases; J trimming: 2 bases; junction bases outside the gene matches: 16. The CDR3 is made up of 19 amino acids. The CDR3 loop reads CASRPGLADHKSNTDTQYF. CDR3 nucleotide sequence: TGTGCCAGCAGGCCGGGACTAGCGGACCATAAGAGTAACACAGATACGCAGTATTTT.

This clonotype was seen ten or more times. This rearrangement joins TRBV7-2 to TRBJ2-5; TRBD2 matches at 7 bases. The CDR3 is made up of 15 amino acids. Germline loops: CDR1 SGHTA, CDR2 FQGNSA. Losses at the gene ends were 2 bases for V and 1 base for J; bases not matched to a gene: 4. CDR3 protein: CASSLWGGGQETQYF. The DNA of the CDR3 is TGTGCCAGCAGCTTATGGGGCGGGGGCCAAGAGACCCAGTACTTC.

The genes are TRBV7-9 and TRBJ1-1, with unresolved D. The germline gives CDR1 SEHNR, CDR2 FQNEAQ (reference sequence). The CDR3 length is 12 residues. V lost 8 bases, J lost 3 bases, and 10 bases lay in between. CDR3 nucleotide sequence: TGTGCCAGCGAATGGGGTGACACTGAAGCTTTCTTT. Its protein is CASEWGDTEAFF.